Presented here are 21 T cell receptor beta chains from one specimen sequenced in a study of T cells in Graves' hyperthyroidism and ophthalmopathy (dated by TCRdb to the late 2010s). Library preparation was by multiplex PCR. The sequencer was an Illumina HiSeq 2000. The TCR beta CDR3 regions were amplified from the RNA transcripts. For the first round of RT-PCR on the TCR CDR3, the HTBI primer set was used together with the Qiagen OneStep RT-PCR kit. Using fastp trimming at Q25 and MiXCR clonotype assembly, TCRdb reanalyzed the public sequencing data and kept in-frame beta chains. CDR3 protein duplicates are merged, each entry listing the most common genes and DNA. Present in this sample are about 400,000 distinct CDR3 sequences, approximately 14% of which were seen just once. The ten largest clones represent roughly 21% of the sample. Sequences were obtained from blood. The receptors here all came from a woman in her thirties with Graves' ophthalmopathy.

This clonotype was found many times. The J gene is TRBJ1-1, the V gene TRBV6-2 or TRBV6-3; D remains unclear. Trimming cost V 4 bases and J 1 base, with 7 bases left between them. The CDR3 consists of 13 residues. The germline CDR1 and CDR2 sequences are MNHEY and SVGEGT. The CDR3 DNA reads TGTGCCAGCAGTTTCCGCCAGAACACTGAAGCTTTCTTT. It yields the protein CASSFRQNTEAFF.

The gene calls are TRBV27 and TRBJ1-2; D remains ambiguous. Trimming stripped 5 bases from V and 9 bases from J, with 19 bases between. Germline V gene sequence: CDR1 MNHEY, CDR2 SMNVEV (reference sequence). CDR3 length equals 14 residues. In DNA, the CDR3 is TGTGCCAGCAGTCCAACAGTGATTTCGAACCGCTACACCTTC. Amino acids: CASSPTVISNRYTF.

There are a few counts of this clonotype. This rearrangement joins TRBV7-2 to TRBJ2-1, with D unresolved. The V and J ends lost 5 bases and 5 bases respectively, with 16 bases between them. The CDR3 is made up of 15 amino acids. Germline lookup yields CDR1 SGHTA and CDR2 FQGNSA. CDR3 residues: CASSPVSGRDNEQFF. The CDR3 region has the DNA TGTGCCAGCAGCCCCGTATCTGGACGAGACAATGAGCAGTTCTTC.

This chain links TRBV6-2 or TRBV6-3 with TRBJ1-6, with 9 bases that match TRBD1. Trimming took 5 bases from V and 4 from J; bases not matched to a gene: 3. In germline, CDR1 is MNHEY, CDR2 SVGEGT. The CDR3 has 15 amino acids. CDR3 residues: CASSGGQGYNSPLHF. The CDR3, as DNA: TGTGCCAGCAGTGGGGGACAGGGTTATAATTCACCCCTCCACTTT.

There are many counts of this clonotype. The rearrangement uses TRBV5-6 and TRBJ1-5, with D possibly being TRBD1 (5 bases). The CDR3 has 16 amino acids. Germline lookup yields CDR1 SGHDT and CDR2 YYEEEE. V lost 0 bases and J lost 3, with 13 bases in between. CDR3 protein: CASSLGRAVHNQPQHF. The CDR3 DNA follows: TGTGCCAGCAGCTTGGGCAGGGCCGTCCACAATCAGCCCCAGCATTTT.

This clonotype was counted ten times or more. CDR3 sequence: CASSGDRVASAFF. CDR3 sequence (DNA): TGTGCCAGCAGTGGAGACAGGGTCGCTTCAGCTTTCTTT. The rearrangement uses TRBV28 and TRBJ1-1, with 7 bases that match TRBD1. CDR3 size: 13 residues. Germline V gives CDR1 MDHEN, CDR2 SYDVKM. The V and J ends lost 5 bases and 10 bases, in that order; junction bases with no gene match: 10.

The chain has TRBV10-1 and TRBJ2-2, with 8 bases identical to TRBD1. Germline V CDR1 and CDR2: WNHNN, SYGVQD (reference sequence). The V segment lost 3 bases and the J segment 7 bases; nucleotides outside the gene matches: 4. This CDR3 spans 14 amino acids. CDR3 in DNA: TGCGCCAGCAGTGAACAGGGGGGAATCGGGGAGCTGTTTTTT. Protein product: CASSEQGGIGELFF.

There are many counts of this clonotype. J is TRBJ2-5 and V is TRBV28, with D possibly TRBD1 on 6 matching bases. The CDR3 totals 15 residues. V was clipped by 8 bases and J by 2 bases, with 18 bases between them. CDR1 is MDHEN, CDR2 SYDVKM, per germline. The CDR3 DNA reads as TGTGCCAGCGGCTGCAGGGGCGATCCTCAAGAGACCCAGTACTTC. As protein: CASGCRGDPQETQYF. Based on the CDR3 plus reference TRBV28 and TRBJ2-5, the full variable domain is DVKVTQSSRYLVKRTGEKVFLECVQDMDHENMFWYRQDPGLGLRLIYFSYDVKMKEKGDIPEGYSVSREKKERFSLILESASTNQTSMYLCASGCRGDPQETQYFGPGTRLLVL.

This clonotype was found many times. J is TRBJ1-6 and V is TRBV4-1; no clear D. The CDR3 has 12 residues. Germline V gene sequence: CDR1 MGHRA, CDR2 YSYEKL. V lost 0 bases to trimming and J lost 9 bases, with 3 bases between them. CDR3 DNA sequence: TGCGCCAGCAGCCAAGACAGTTCACCCCTCCACTTT. Protein sequence: CASSQDSSPLHF.

The table lists this clonotype with a few counts. V is TRBV9 and J is TRBJ1-1, with D unclear. This CDR3 spans 14 amino acids. V was clipped by 0 bases and J by 1 base, with 7 bases between them. Germline CDR1 and CDR2: SGDLS and YYNGEE. The CDR3 sequence is CASSVGRQNTEAFF. CDR3 DNA: TGTGCCAGCAGCGTAGGGCGGCAGAACACTGAAGCTTTCTTT.

This clonotype showed up many times. The rearrangement uses TRBV20-1 and TRBJ1-6; 10 bases are shared with TRBD1. This CDR3 comprises 15 residues. Unmatched junction bases numbered 7, after V lost 2 bases and J lost 9 bases. Germline V gives CDR1 DFQATT, CDR2 SNEGSKA (reference sequence). The CDR3 spells CSARTDRGRGSPLHF. The DNA of the CDR3 is TGCAGTGCTAGAACCGACAGGGGGCGCGGTTCACCCCTCCACTTT.

This clonotype was detected a few times. The V call is TRBV6-1, the J call TRBJ1-1; TRBD1 matches 7 bases. This CDR3 has 15 amino acids. V was pared by 5 bases and J by 0 bases, with 6 bases of the junction left unmatched. CDR1 MNHNS and CDR2 SASEGT come from the germline V gene. The CDR3 loop reads CASSKGQSMNTEAFF. The CDR3 DNA is TGTGCCAGCAGTAAGGGACAGAGCATGAACACTGAAGCTTTCTTT.

This clonotype was seen ten or more times. The V gene is TRBV7-9, the J gene TRBJ2-5; TRBD2 aligns across 13 bases. CDR1 is SEHNR and CDR2 is FQNEAQ in the germline V gene (reference sequence). Trimming cost V 8 bases and J 2 bases; bases outside gene matches: 5. This CDR3 contains 15 residues. This CDR3 is CASRTSGGPQETQYF. As DNA, the CDR3 is TGTGCCAGCCGGACTAGCGGGGGCCCTCAAGAGACCCAGTACTTC.

This clonotype was found many times. The V call is TRBV7-9, the J call TRBJ2-2; 11 nucleotides line up with TRBD1. Germline V CDR1 and CDR2: SEHNR, FQNEAQ (reference sequence). The trim removed 6 bases at V and 5 bases at J, leaving 11 bases unmatched. The CDR3 runs 17 residues. The CDR3 DNA reads as TGTGCCAGCAGTTCAATGGACAGGGGGCGCAAAACCGGGGAGCTGTTTTTT. Its translation: CASSSMDRGRKTGELFF.

This clonotype came up many times. The rearrangement joins TRBV7-9 to TRBJ2-1; D is possibly TRBD1 or TRBD2 (5 bases each). The CDR3 sequence is 14 residues long. Looked up from germline, CDR1 is SEHNR and CDR2 is FQNEAQ (reference sequence). V was pared by 5 bases and J by 4 bases, with 12 bases between. The CDR3 here is CASSPPGRYNEQFF. The CDR3 nucleotides are TGTGCCAGCAGCCCTCCGGGACGGTACAATGAGCAGTTCTTC.

This clonotype has just a few counts. The V gene is TRBV7-3, the J gene TRBJ2-3; TRBD2 aligns across 7 bases. This CDR3 contains 14 residues. The germline V gene has CDR1 SGHTA and CDR2 FQGTGA. The V segment lost 5 bases and the J segment 4 bases; nucleotides outside the gene matches: 6. CDR3 nucleotides: TGTGCCAGCAGCCGGAGCGGGGAAGCAGATACGCAGTATTTT. Encoded protein: CASSRSGEADTQYF.

The chain combines TRBV4-1 with TRBJ2-7; D is undetermined. This CDR3 is built from 14 residues. Germline V gives CDR1 MGHRA, CDR2 YSYEKL. Deletions cut 5 bases from V and 7 bases from J, with 18 bases between. DNA of the CDR3: TGCGCCAGCAGCAGGTCAGTGGACGCGGATGAGCAGTACTTC. Protein product: CASSRSVDADEQYF.

In this sample, this clonotype turned up a few times. This rearrangement joins TRBV6-1 to TRBJ2-1; TRBD2 aligns across 13 bases. CDR1 and CDR2 (germline): MNHNS, SASEGT. After removal of 6 bases from V and 10 bases from J, the junction contained 9 bases not matched to a gene. The CDR3 loop spans 15 amino acids. In DNA, the CDR3 is TGTGCCAGCAGCAAGACTAGCGGGGGGTTGGGGGAGCAGTTCTTC. As protein: CASSKTSGGLGEQFF.

This clonotype was picked up many times. The chain employs TRBV2 and TRBJ1-5; D remains unclear. The CDR3 has 15 amino acids. V was trimmed by 8 bases and J by 1 base, leaving 15 bases between them. Germline V gene sequence: CDR1 SNHLY, CDR2 FYNNEI. In nucleotides, the CDR3 is TGTGCCAGCGCTGGGCGTAGCAGAAGCAATCAGCCCCAGCATTTT. This sequence encodes CASAGRSRSNQPQHF.

Remarks on this clonotype: A junction boundary mismatches the germline segment, possibly from a read error. The chain has TRBV5-1 and TRBJ1-6, with D hard to call. Germline loops: CDR1 SGHRS, CDR2 YFSETQ. There are 15 residues in the CDR3. As DNA, the CDR3 is TGCGCCAACAGCGTTGCGAGCTCCTATAATTCACCCCTCCACTTT. This translates into CANSVASSYNSPLHF.

In regard to this clonotype: An end of the junction differs from the germline gene, which may be a read error. The rearrangement joins TRBV27 to TRBJ2-5; 11 bases are a match to TRBD1. This CDR3 is 15 amino acids long. Per germline, CDR1 MNHEY and CDR2 SMNVEV (reference sequence). The CDR3 coding sequence is TGTGCCACCAGTGATCGGACAGGGGGCCGGGAGACCCAGTACTTC. Translation: CATSDRTGGRETQYF.